This T cell receptor beta chain is from a study of cytomegalovirus exposure and HLA in healthy donors. Trimming took 0 bases from V and 1 from J; bases not matched to a gene: 2. This CDR3 contains 15 residues. Per the germline V gene, CDR1 is SGHRS and CDR2 is YFSETQ. Points from the study as a whole: Later analysis identified several of the most significant clusters that appeared linked to common viral pathogens.

As concerns this clone: Its antigen is unidentified.

It was with 60 Vbeta and 13 Jbeta primers that the PCR ran. Original processing methods: The authors later counted tens of millions of unique TCR beta chains, some 11 million of them shared. Clones were read by immunoSEQ multiplex PCR, and TCRdb kept only the in-frame ones, dropping some. The V and J calls and clone size come from that table; D and trimming were worked out from the DNA. Altogether under 200,000 clones are present, roughly 82% being singletons, with the ten largest covering 2.5% to 3.5%. The origin of this receptor is a woman between 45 and 65 years old in good health and CMV-seropositive. The sequencing input was PBMCs. The chain uses TRBV5-1 and TRBJ1-1; 8 bases align to TRBD1. CDR3 DNA: TGCGCCAGCAGCTTGGACGGACAGGGGAACACTGAAGCTTTCTTT. This codes for CASSLDGQGNTEAFF.